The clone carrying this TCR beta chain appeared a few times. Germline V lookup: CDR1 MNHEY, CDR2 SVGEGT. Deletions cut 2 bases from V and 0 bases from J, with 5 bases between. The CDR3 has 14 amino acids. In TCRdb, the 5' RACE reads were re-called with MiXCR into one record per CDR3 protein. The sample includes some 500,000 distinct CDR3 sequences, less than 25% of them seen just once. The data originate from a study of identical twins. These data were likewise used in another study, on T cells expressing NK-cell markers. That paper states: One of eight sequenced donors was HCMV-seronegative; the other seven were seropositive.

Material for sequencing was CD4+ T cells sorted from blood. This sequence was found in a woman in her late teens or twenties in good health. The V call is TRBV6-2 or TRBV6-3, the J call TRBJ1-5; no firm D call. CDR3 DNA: TGTGCCAGCAGTTACGGTTATAGCAATCAGCCCCAGCATTTT. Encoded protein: CASSYGYSNQPQHF.